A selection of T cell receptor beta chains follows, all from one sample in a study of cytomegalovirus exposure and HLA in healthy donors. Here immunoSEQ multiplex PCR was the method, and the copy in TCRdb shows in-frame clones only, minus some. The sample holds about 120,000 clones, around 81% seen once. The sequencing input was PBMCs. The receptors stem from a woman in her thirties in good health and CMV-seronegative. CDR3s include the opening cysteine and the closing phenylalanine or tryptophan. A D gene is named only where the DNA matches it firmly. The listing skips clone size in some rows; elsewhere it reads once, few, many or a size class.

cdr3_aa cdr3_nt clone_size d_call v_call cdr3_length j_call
CASSIARSYEQYF TGTGCCAGTAGTATAGCCAGGTCCTACGAGCAGTACTTC NA NA TRBV19 13 TRBJ2-7
CASRPGTSAPTDTQYF TGCGCCAGCAGACCTGGGACTAGCGCCCCCACAGATACGCAGTATTTT once TRBD2 TRBV5-1 16 TRBJ2-3
CASSLGQGIFYEQYF TGCGCCAGCAGCTTGGGTCAGGGAATTTTCTACGAGCAGTACTTC NA NA TRBV5-1 15 TRBJ2-7
CASSSPLERGGQETQYF TGTGCCAGCAGCTCCCCCCTAGAGCGCGGGGGACAAGAGACCCAGTACTTC NA TRBD2 TRBV7-9 17 TRBJ2-5
CASGQGAPGNTIYF TGTGCCAGCGGACAGGGGGCGCCCGGAAACACCATATATTTT NA TRBD1 TRBV6-1 14 TRBJ1-3
CASRTTSISYNEQFF TGTGCCAGTAGGACGACTAGCATTTCGTACAATGAGCAGTTCTTC NA TRBD2 TRBV19 15 TRBJ2-1
CASSERGRETQYF TGTGCCAGCAGTGAGAGGGGGCGAGAGACCCAGTACTTC NA TRBD1 TRBV2 13 TRBJ2-5
CASSMSTGHEQYF TGTGCCAGCAGCATGTCGACAGGGCACGAGCAGTACTTC NA TRBD1 TRBV7-3 13 TRBJ2-7
CASSVDLGGVNEKLFF TGTGCCAGCAGTGTAGATCTGGGGGGAGTAAATGAAAAACTGTTTTTT NA NA TRBV25-1 16 TRBJ1-4
CASSYGGEGEQFF TGTGCCAGCAGTTACGGGGGGGAGGGGGAGCAGTTCTTC NA TRBD2 TRBV6-5 13 TRBJ2-1
CASSPRPRQGGILNTEAFF TGTGCCAGCAGCCCGCGACCCCGACAGGGGGGAATTCTGAACACTGAAGCTTTCTTT NA TRBD1 TRBV7-3 19 TRBJ1-1
CASSFNYEQYF TGTGCCAGCAGCTTCAACTACGAGCAGTACTTC NA NA TRBV5-8 11 TRBJ2-7